These 11 T cell receptor beta chains were all obtained from the same sample, sequenced in a study of OX40 agonist ivuxolimab in advanced cancers. The library was made by the immunoSEQ multiplex PCR assay. TCRdb took this table from immuneACCESS and kept in-frame rearrangements with V and J called. Such tables lack part of the clones; where checked against another copy, unresolved V genes explain under half of the gap, and the rest is unexplained. Recorded for this sample are around 20,000 clones; about three quarters of them occurred a single time. Around 15% of the sample comes from the top ten. Sequencing used CD4+ or CD8+ T cells sorted from blood, obtained in a trial of the OX40 agonist ivuxolimab. These receptors originate from an adult with an advanced solid tumor such as melanoma, head and neck, liver or kidney cancer.

This clone was detected once. The chain carries TRBV11-3 and TRBJ2-1; the match to TRBD2 covers 14 bases. V dropped 5 bases and J dropped 10; count of bases not matched to a gene: 7. There are 15 residues in the CDR3. The germline gives CDR1 SGHNT, CDR2 YENEEA. CDR3 coding DNA: TGTGCCAGCAGCCTCGGGGGACTAGCGGGAGAAGAGCAGTTCTTC. It yields the protein CASSLGGLAGEEQFF.

The chain couples TRBV11-2 to TRBJ2-3; 7 nucleotides match TRBD1. CDR1 and CDR2 (germline): SGHAT, FQNNGV. After removal of 1 base from V and 6 bases from J, the junction contained 10 bases not matched to a gene. This CDR3 spans 16 amino acids. CDR3 DNA sequence: TGTGCCAGCAGCTTAGGGTCGGACAGGTATTCGGATACGCAGTATTTT. Amino acids: CASSLGSDRYSDTQYF.

The chain has TRBV9 and TRBJ1-1; 10 nucleotides line up with TRBD1. The ends lost 4 bases at V and 4 bases at J; junction bases unmatched: 7. The CDR3 is made up of 15 amino acids. In germline, CDR1 is SGDLS, CDR2 YYNGEE. The CDR3 sequence is CASSLRTGGLTEAFF. The CDR3 DNA follows: TGTGCCAGCAGCCTTCGGACAGGGGGACTCACTGAAGCTTTCTTT.

The chain couples TRBV5-6 to TRBJ2-1, with 12 nucleotides matching TRBD2. CDR1 and CDR2 (germline): SGHDT, YYEEEE. CDR3 size: 17 residues. Germline trimming cut 4 bases from V and 7 bases from J; bases unmatched to any gene: 12. This CDR3 reads CASSELLAGGPKNEQFF. In DNA form, the CDR3 reads TGTGCCAGCAGCGAGCTCCTAGCGGGGGGGCCCAAGAATGAGCAGTTCTTC.

This chain links TRBV2 with TRBJ1-5; D gene ambiguous. In germline, CDR1 is SNHLY, CDR2 FYNNEI. V was pared by 3 bases and J by 4 bases, with 10 bases between. The CDR3 is 14 amino acids. CDR3: CASSEGYLNQPQHF. CDR3 DNA sequence: TGTGCCAGCAGTGAGGGGTACCTTAATCAGCCCCAGCATTTT.

V usage is TRBV19 and J usage is TRBJ1-3; D may be TRBD1 (6 bases). CDR1 and CDR2 (germline): LNHDA, SQIVND (reference sequence). V was trimmed by 9 bases and J by 4 bases, leaving 10 bases between them. The CDR3 loop spans 12 amino acids. CDR3 bases: TGTGCCAGCGGACAGTTAGGAAACACCATATATTTT. Amino acid sequence: CASGQLGNTIYF.

The chain joins TRBV7-8 to TRBJ2-7; weak D call: TRBD1 (6 bases). Germline V lookup: CDR1 SGHVS, CDR2 FQNEAQ. The CDR3 extends over 16 amino acids. Trimming took off 5 bases at V and 2 bases at J, with 19 bases between the two ends. CDR3: CASSAQGGEGTYEQYF. The CDR3 DNA reads TGTGCCAGCAGCGCACAGGGTGGAGAGGGAACCTACGAGCAGTACTTC.

DNA of the CDR3: TGTGCCAGCAGCTTAGCGACAGGGTCGTACACTGAAGCTTTCTTT. It codes for CASSLATGSYTEAFF. The genes are TRBV7-2 and TRBJ1-1, with 7 bases aligning to TRBD1. V was clipped by 0 bases and J by 3 bases; unmatched bases: 4. Germline loops: CDR1 SGHTA, CDR2 FQGNSA. The CDR3 has 15 residues.

The gene calls are TRBV19 and TRBJ1-2; 7 nucleotides align to TRBD1. The V gene's germline CDR1 is LNHDA and CDR2 SQIVND (reference sequence). The CDR3 extends over 15 amino acids. With V trimmed by 2 bases and J by 2 bases, 5 bases remained unmatched. This CDR3 reads CASSISPGQNYGYTF. In DNA form, the CDR3 reads TGTGCCAGTAGTATATCTCCGGGACAGAACTATGGCTACACCTTC.

This clone came up once. The V gene is TRBV7-2, the J gene TRBJ1-2; a weak D match, TRBD1 (5 bases). V was clipped by 4 bases and J by 7 bases, with 10 bases between them. The CDR3 loop spans 12 amino acids. Germline V gene lookup returns CDR1 SGHTA and CDR2 FQGNSA. The CDR3 protein is CASSYVGAGYTF. DNA of the CDR3: TGTGCCAGCAGCTATGTCGGGGCTGGCTACACCTTC.

This sequence joins TRBV7-9 and TRBJ2-6, with D perhaps TRBD1 (6 bases). Trimming shortened V by 0 bases and J by 3 bases, and 12 bases separated the two germline ends. From germline, CDR1 is SEHNR and CDR2 FQNEAQ (reference sequence). There are 17 residues in the CDR3. CDR3 sequence: CASSLAPGEGGANVLTF. In DNA, the CDR3 is TGTGCCAGCAGCTTAGCGCCAGGGGAAGGTGGGGCCAACGTCCTGACTTTC.